This entry lists 7 T cell receptor beta chains sequenced from one sample in a study of T cells after yellow fever vaccination. Each CDR3 protein is one row after TCRdb ran MiXCR on the 5' RACE reads. Here the sample spans hundreds of thousands of distinct CDR3 sequences, around 10% being singletons. Sequencing used PBMCs, obtained on the day of the first yellow fever vaccination. The receptors stem from a man between 18 and 35 years old who received the YFV17D yellow fever vaccine.

The chain links TRBV10-3 to TRBJ2-3; TRBD2 aligns across 8 bases. The V gene's germline CDR1 is ENHRY and CDR2 SYGVKD. The CDR3 loop spans 17 amino acids. The ends lost 0 bases at V and 4 bases at J; junction bases unmatched: 9. The CDR3 protein is CAISESETSVQADTQYF. CDR3 in DNA: TGTGCCATCAGTGAGTCGGAGACTAGCGTTCAAGCAGATACGCAGTATTTT.

This clonotype was seen repeatedly, ten times or more. V and J are TRBV5-1 and TRBJ1-1; TRBD1 is a possible D gene (5 bases). The CDR3 contains 15 residues. Germline V lookup: CDR1 SGHRS, CDR2 YFSETQ. Trimming removed 4 bases from V and 5 bases from J, with 18 bases in between. In DNA form, the CDR3 reads TGCGCCAGCAGCATATCCGGGGCTGGTCAAACTGAAGCTTTCTTT. It encodes CASSISGAGQTEAFF.

This clonotype was detected only a few times. The chain carries TRBV20-1 and TRBJ2-3; TRBD2 matches at 10 bases. Looked up from germline, CDR1 is DFQATT and CDR2 is SNEGSKA (reference sequence). The ends lost 5 bases at V and 4 bases at J; junction bases unmatched: 18. This CDR3 is built from 18 residues. The CDR3 nucleotides are TGCAGTGCTTGGCCCCTAGCGGGGGATAACATTTTACCAGATACGCAGTATTTT. This codes for CSAWPLAGDNILPDTQYF.

This clonotype was observed a few times. The V and J genes are TRBV5-1 and TRBJ2-2, with unresolved D. Trimming stripped 5 bases from V and 0 bases from J, with 8 bases between. This CDR3 region has 14 residues. The germline gives CDR1 SGHRS, CDR2 YFSETQ. DNA for the CDR3: TGCGCCAGCAGTTGGGTGGCGAACACCGGGGAGCTGTTTTTT. It specifies CASSWVANTGELFF.

This clonotype turned up a few times. The chain has TRBV27 and TRBJ2-3, with 7 bases aligning to TRBD1. Germline trimming cut 7 bases from V and 0 bases from J; bases unmatched to any gene: 4. Germline V gene data show CDR1 as MNHEY and CDR2 as SMNVEV (reference sequence). CDR3 size: 14 residues. CDR3 bases: TGTGCCAGCAAACCGGGACAGAGCACAGATACGCAGTATTTT. Its protein product is CASKPGQSTDTQYF.

This clonotype was detected a few times. The V call is TRBV7-9, the J call TRBJ2-7; D call uncertain. The CDR3 length is 15 residues. Trimming took off 1 base at V and 2 bases at J, with 12 bases between the two ends. The germline V gene encodes CDR1 SEHNR and CDR2 FQNEAQ (reference sequence). The CDR3 loop reads CASSLEASSAYEQYF. Written as DNA, the CDR3 is TGTGCCAGCAGCTTAGAAGCCTCCTCGGCCTACGAGCAGTACTTC.

This clonotype was seen only a few times. The CDR3 sequence is CSARPPARGYEQYF. CDR3 sequence (DNA): TGCAGTGCTAGACCCCCGGCAAGGGGGTACGAGCAGTACTTC. The V and J genes are TRBV20-1 and TRBJ2-7, with D perhaps matching TRBD1 (6 bases). CDR1 is DFQATT, CDR2 SNEGSKA, per germline (reference sequence). Trimming cost V 2 bases and J 4 bases, with 15 bases left between them. The CDR3 length is 14 residues.